This T cell receptor beta chain was captured by sequencing in a study of T cell repertoires in aging, cancer and after chemotherapy. Study-level points and caveats: Rebound thymic output was suggested by rising median generation probability during chemotherapy in each cancer cohort. Age-matched healthy donors had significantly more diverse, less clonal blood TCR repertoires than untreated cancer patients. Immunological memory after chemotherapy cannot be judged from the repertoire data.

TRB rearrangements spanning V, D and J were amplified using mixed TRB-A/B primers. TCRdb called the multiplex PCR reads again in MiXCR, with one record for every CDR3 protein. The table lists over 2,000 distinct CDR3 sequences, around 53% of them singletons. A word on this clonotype: Its antigen is undetermined.

Amplification of TCR beta used genomic DNA extracted from peripheral blood. Sequencing input: blood. The clonotype originates from a human donor with a blood cancer.

The chain's CDR3 is CASSLRHAQDLYPYEQYF. The CDR3 DNA reads TGTGCCAGCTCACTACGACATGCCCAGGACCTCTACCCCTACGAGCAGTACTTC. The gene calls are TRBV6-5 and TRBJ2-7, with D uncertain. In germline, CDR1 is MNHEY, CDR2 SVGAGI. The CDR3 has 18 amino acids. Deletions cut 8 bases from V and 2 bases from J, with 28 bases between.